A selection of T cell receptor beta chains follows, all from one sample in a study of PD-1 blockade in classical Hodgkin lymphoma. Produced via immunoSEQ multiplex PCR; TCRdb's table is partial and in-frame only. This table has tens of thousands of clones, 88% appearing once. Specimen: peripheral blood mononuclear cells (PBMCs), collected at baseline. Every receptor here comes from a human donor with classical Hodgkin lymphoma. CDR3s include the opening cysteine and the closing phenylalanine or tryptophan. The order of the fields is clone size, J gene, D gene, V gene, CDR3 DNA, CDR3 protein. A D gene is named only where the DNA matches it firmly. Clone size is given for some rows only: seen once, a few or many times, or a class if the clone is expanded.

-	TRBJ2-5	TRBD1	TRBV6-6	TGTGCCAGCAGTTATGGGCTACAGGGGGGAGAGACCCAGTACTTC	CASSYGLQGGETQYF
-	TRBJ1-6	-	TRBV6-4	TGTGCCAGCAGTGACCCGGAGGGACGTTGCAGAAAAAACCATTCACCCCTCCACTTT	CASSDPEGRCRKNHSPLHF
few	TRBJ1-1	-	TRBV5-1	TGCGCCAGCGGTAGGGGGGCTGAAGCTTTCTTT	CASGRGAEAFF
-	TRBJ2-7	-	TRBV28	TGTGCCAGCAGTTGGGGGGAGAACTACGAGCAGTACTTC	CASSWGENYEQYF
-	TRBJ2-3	-	TRBV7-9	TGTGCCAGCAGCAGGTTTGGCACAGATACGCAGTATTTT	CASSRFGTDTQYF
-	TRBJ1-5	-	TRBV5-5	TGTGCCAGCAGCAGGGACAGCAATCAGCCCCAGCATTTT	CASSRDSNQPQHF
-	TRBJ2-3	-	TRBV5-1	TGCGCCAGCAGCTACGGGCTACAGTCCCCACGCACAGATACGCAGTATTTT	CASSYGLQSPRTDTQYF
-	TRBJ1-2	-	TRBV27	TGTGCCAGCAGAGGACAGACAGGACCTAACTATGGCTACACCTTC	CASRGQTGPNYGYTF
-	TRBJ1-5	-	TRBV15	TGTGCCACCAGCAGCACCGTCGAGGAACAGCCCCAGCATTTT	CATSSTVEEQPQHF
-	TRBJ2-1	TRBD2	TRBV27	TGTGCCAGCAGTCCGGGGACTAGCGGGCGATACAATGAGCAGTTCTTC	CASSPGTSGRYNEQFF
-	TRBJ2-5	TRBD2	TRBV5-1	TGCGCCAGCAGCTTGGTCGGCGGGGGCCAAGAGACCCAGTACTTC	CASSLVGGGQETQYF
-	TRBJ2-1	-	TRBV19	TGTGCCAGTAGTATAGAAGGGGCCTACAATGAGCAGTTCTTC	CASSIEGAYNEQFF
medium-sized	TRBJ2-7	TRBD1	TRBV9	TGTGCCAGCAGCTACGGACAGGATTACGAGCAGTACTTC	CASSYGQDYEQYF
-	TRBJ2-2	TRBD2	TRBV5-4	TGTGCCAGCAGACTCGGGACTAGCGGAGCCGGGGAGCTGTTTTTT	CASRLGTSGAGELFF
-	TRBJ1-5	TRBD1	TRBV7-2	TGTGCCAGCAGCGACAGGGCCCCAGGGCCCCAGCATTTT	CASSDRAPGPQHF
-	TRBJ1-6	-	TRBV2	TGTGCCAGCAGTGAAAGGTCTCTCAATTCACCCCTCCACTTT	CASSERSLNSPLHF
-	TRBJ2-7	-	TRBV25-1	TGTGCCAGCCGCCTGGGGGGAGTAGGGGAGCAGTACTTC	CASRLGGVGEQYF
-	TRBJ1-3	TRBD1	TRBV4-3	TGCGCCAGCAGCCTAAACAGGGGGGCTGGAAACACCATATATTTT	CASSLNRGAGNTIYF
-	TRBJ1-5	-	TRBV5-1	TGCGCCAGCAGCTTGGACGGGGGGCAGGGCCAGCCCCAGCATTTT	CASSLDGGQGQPQHF
-	TRBJ2-2	-	TRBV29-1	TGCAGCGTTGAAGAACCCGACACCGGGGAGCTGTTTTTT	CSVEEPDTGELFF
-	TRBJ2-7	TRBD1	TRBV7-9	TGTGCCAGCAGCGTTGGGACAGACGAGCAGTACTTC	CASSVGTDEQYF
-	TRBJ1-5	-	TRBV5-8	TGTGCCAGCGGGAGTAGGAAGAATCAGCCCCAGCATTTT	CASGSRKNQPQHF
-	TRBJ2-1	-	TRBV6-4	TGTGCCAGCAGTGATGCCGGGGGCGGTTACAATGAGCAGTTCTTC	CASSDAGGGYNEQFF
-	TRBJ2-1	TRBD2	TRBV27	TGTGCCAGCAGTTTAACGACTAGCGGGGGTCTCTACAATGAGCAGTTCTTC	CASSLTTSGGLYNEQFF
-	TRBJ2-5	TRBD2	TRBV7-2	TGTGCCAGCAGCCCACTGGCTAGCGGGGTTGGTTTCCAGACCCAGTACTTC	CASSPLASGVGFQTQYF
few	TRBJ2-7	TRBD1	TRBV7-7	TGTGCTAGCAGCCAGGGGACAGGGGGCTACGAGCAGTACTTC	CASSQGTGGYEQYF
-	TRBJ2-1	-	TRBV7-9	TGTGCCAGCAGCTTAGGTGGGGCCATATCCTACAATGAGCAGTTCTTC	CASSLGGAISYNEQFF
-	TRBJ1-1	TRBD1	TRBV5-1	TGCGCCAGCAGCCCGACAGGGTACACTGAAGCTTTCTTT	CASSPTGYTEAFF
few	TRBJ2-7	-	TRBV5-4	TGTGCCAGCAGCTTGGGGTCAGATGCTCCGTACTTC	CASSLGSDAPYF
-	TRBJ2-1	TRBD2	TRBV7-2	TGTGCCAGCAGCTTAAGGCGGGGGGATGAGCAGTTCTTC	CASSLRRGDEQFF
-	TRBJ2-7	-	TRBV5-5	TGTGCCAGCAGCTTCCGGGACTCCGAGCAGTACTTC	CASSFRDSEQYF
-	TRBJ2-3	TRBD1	TRBV14	TGTGCCAGCAGTCAACAGGGGTTTGGGACAGATACGCAGTATTTT	CASSQQGFGTDTQYF
-	TRBJ2-1	TRBD2	TRBV5-1	TGCGCCAGCAGCTCCGTGACTAGCGGGGGCCACAATGAGCAGTTCTTC	CASSSVTSGGHNEQFF
-	TRBJ1-5	TRBD1	TRBV15	TGTGCCACCAGCGACAGGGTCGCGGGTCAGCCCCAGCATTTT	CATSDRVAGQPQHF
-	TRBJ1-2	TRBD1	TRBV27	TGTGCCAGCAGCCCAGGGGGAGAGTATGGCTACACCTTC	CASSPGGEYGYTF
-	TRBJ2-5	TRBD1	TRBV6-5	TGTGCCAGCAGTTACGGGACAGCTCAAGAGACCCAGTACTTC	CASSYGTAQETQYF
-	TRBJ2-7	TRBD2	TRBV27	TGTGCCAGCAGCGGGAGGCCCAACGAGCAGTACTTC	CASSGRPNEQYF
-	TRBJ2-2	-	TRBV6-6	TGTGCCAGCAGTTCAAGGGTGAGCGGGGAGCTGTTTTTT	CASSSRVSGELFF
once	TRBJ2-1	-	TRBV4-1	TGCGCCAGCAGTGGGGGGCTAGGGGGCTACAATGAGCAGTTCTTC	CASSGGLGGYNEQFF
-	TRBJ1-3	-	TRBV2	TGTGCCAACCAAAACGACAGGTCCTCTGGAAACACCATATATTTT	CANQNDRSSGNTIYF
once	TRBJ1-1	TRBD1	TRBV18	TGTGCCAGCTCACCATGGAGGCAGGGGGAGAACACTGAAGCTTTCTTT	CASSPWRQGENTEAFF
-	TRBJ2-5	-	TRBV25-1	TGTGCCAGCAGTGAATATAGAGGACTACAAGAGACCCAGTACTTC	CASSEYRGLQETQYF
-	TRBJ2-3	-	TRBV5-4	TGTGCCAGCAGTCACTATAGCACAGATACGCAGTATTTT	CASSHYSTDTQYF
few	TRBJ2-4	-	TRBV2	TGTGCCAGCAGTCGCGACAGTGATAAAAACATTCAGTACTTC	CASSRDSDKNIQYF
-	TRBJ2-1	-	TRBV27	TGTGCCAGCAGTTTATACGCTAGCAGGGGGGTTGAGCAGTTCTTC	CASSLYASRGVEQFF
-	TRBJ2-5	-	TRBV6-1	TGTGCCAGCAGTGAGGTAGCAGGGAGTTGGACCCAGTACTTC	CASSEVAGSWTQYF
-	TRBJ2-5	-	TRBV6-5	TGTGCCAGCAGTTACTCACAGGGACGGTTAGAGACCCAGTACTTC	CASSYSQGRLETQYF
once	TRBJ2-1	TRBD2	TRBV7-8	TGTGCCAGCAGCTTAGCCGTTGGGCGGGGGGGCTTGAATGAGCAGTTCTTC	CASSLAVGRGGLNEQFF
-	TRBJ2-7	-	TRBV28	TGTGCCAGCAGCCGAAAGGGGTACACCGGATTC	CASSRKGYTGF
-	TRBJ2-7	-	TRBV28	TGTGCCAGCAGTTGGGGGCGCGAGCAGTACTTC	CASSWGREQYF
-	TRBJ2-7	-	TRBV7-9	TGTGCCAGCAGCGCCGGGCCGGGGGAGCAGTACTTC	CASSAGPGEQYF
-	TRBJ2-3	TRBD2	TRBV6-6	TGTGCCAGCAGCCCAGTAGCGGGGCGGGAGGATACGCAGTATTTT	CASSPVAGREDTQYF
once	TRBJ2-3	-	TRBV13	TGTGCCAGCAGCTCTTCGTCCCTAACTGATACGCAGTATTTT	CASSSSSLTDTQYF
-	TRBJ1-4	-	TRBV4-1	TGCGCCAGCAGCCAAGATGACAGGCCGCCAACTAATGAAAAACTGTTTTTT	CASSQDDRPPTNEKLFF
once	TRBJ2-5	-	TRBV5-4	TGTGCCAGCAGCGAGGGACAAGCCCAAGAGACCCAGTACTTC	CASSEGQAQETQYF